This T cell receptor beta chain was obtained from a study of cytomegalovirus exposure and HLA in healthy donors. In the case of this clone: The antigen is not known.

Whole-study findings and limits: Earlier findings revealed that most TCR beta V segments proved productive either about 90% or about 30% of the time.

Amplification used 60 Vbeta primers and 13 Jbeta primers. In the source study's methods: About 11 million of the 80 million or so unique TCR beta chains counted in a later analysis were shared. Profiling relied on immunoSEQ multiplex PCR, and the TCRdb table lists in-frame clones only, not all of them. The DNA gave D and trimming, while V, J and clone size come from that table. Among 95,000 to 150,000 clones listed, 80% were seen once. The sample comprised PBMCs. The clonotype comes from a young man in good health and CMV-seropositive.

CDR3 DNA: TGTGCCAGCTCACGGGTAGCGGGGGGTTACCACAATGAGCAGTTCTTC. Protein sequence: CASSRVAGGYHNEQFF. V and J are TRBV18 and TRBJ2-1; 10 bases fit TRBD2. This CDR3 has 16 residues. V shed 4 bases, J shed 5 bases, and the junction held 8 bases outside the gene matches. Germline-derived CDR1 and CDR2 are KGHSH and LQKENI.